What follows is one TCR beta chain and its context. What it recognizes is unknown. This CDR3 contains 15 residues. The germline gives CDR1 SGHNT, CDR2 YENEEA. With 3 bases clipped from V and 3 bases from J, the junction kept 5 bases outside the gene matches. This record comes from a study of T cell responses to AZD1222 COVID-19 vaccine. Produced via immunoSEQ multiplex PCR; TCRdb's table is partial and in-frame only. The data contain over 120,000 clones, roughly 86% of them seen just once; the ten biggest clones take up 5% to 6.5%. The study's findings and limits: Targeting of unmutated variant regions was reportedly seen in nearly half of spike-specific TCRs. Only five to seven individuals given AZD1222 were seropositive at baseline.

The specimen comprised peripheral blood, sampled 28 days after the second dose of the MenACWY control vaccine. The chain combines TRBV11-3 with TRBJ2-7; 10 nucleotides align to TRBD1. This TCR derives from an adult who received the MenACWY meningococcal vaccine as a control. The chain's CDR3 is CASSFPGQGNYEQYF. Written as DNA, the CDR3 is TGTGCCAGCAGCTTCCCGGGACAGGGGAACTACGAGCAGTACTTC.